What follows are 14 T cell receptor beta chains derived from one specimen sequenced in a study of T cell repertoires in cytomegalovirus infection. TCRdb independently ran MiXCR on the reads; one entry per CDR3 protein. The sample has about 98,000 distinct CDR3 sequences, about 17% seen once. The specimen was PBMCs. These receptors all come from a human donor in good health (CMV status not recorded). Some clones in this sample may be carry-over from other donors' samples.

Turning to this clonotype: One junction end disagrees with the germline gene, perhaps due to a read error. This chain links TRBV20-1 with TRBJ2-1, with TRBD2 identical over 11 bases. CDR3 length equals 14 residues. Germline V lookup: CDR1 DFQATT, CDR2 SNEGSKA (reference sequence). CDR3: CSARGLAGYNEQFF. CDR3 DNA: TGCAGTGCCAGAGGACTAGCGGGTTACAATGAGCAGTTCTTC.

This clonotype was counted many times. The CDR3 region has the DNA TGCGCCAGCAGCCAACTCGGACTAGCGGGGGGGCCAAGCACCGGGGAGCTGTTTTTT. This sequence encodes CASSQLGLAGGPSTGELFF. The chain has TRBV4-1 and TRBJ2-2; the match to TRBD2 covers 15 bases. The germline V gene encodes CDR1 MGHRA and CDR2 YSYEKL. V gave up 2 bases and J gave up 4 bases; unmatched junction bases: 8. The CDR3 is made up of 19 amino acids.

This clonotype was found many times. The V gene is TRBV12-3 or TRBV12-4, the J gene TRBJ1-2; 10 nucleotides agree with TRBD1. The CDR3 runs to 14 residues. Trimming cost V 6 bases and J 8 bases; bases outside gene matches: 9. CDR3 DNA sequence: TGTGCCAGCAGACAGTTTGGACAGGGGGACGGCTACACCTTC. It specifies CASRQFGQGDGYTF.

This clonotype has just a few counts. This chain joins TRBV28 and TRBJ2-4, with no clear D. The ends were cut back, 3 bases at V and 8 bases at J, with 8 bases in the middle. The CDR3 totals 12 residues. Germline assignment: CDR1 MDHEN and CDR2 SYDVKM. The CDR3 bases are TGTGCCAGCAGTTTGGTCCGGTACATTCAGTACTTC. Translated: CASSLVRYIQYF. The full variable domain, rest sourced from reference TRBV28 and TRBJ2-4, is DVKVTQSSRYLVKRTGEKVFLECVQDMDHENMFWYRQDPGLGLRLIYFSYDVKMKEKGDIPEGYSVSREKKERFSLILESASTNQTSMYLCASSLVRYIQYFGAGTRLSVL.

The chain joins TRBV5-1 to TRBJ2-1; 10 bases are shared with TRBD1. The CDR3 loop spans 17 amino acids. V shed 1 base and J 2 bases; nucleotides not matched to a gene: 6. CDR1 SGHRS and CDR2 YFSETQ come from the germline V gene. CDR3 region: CASSLTFGQGAYNEQFF. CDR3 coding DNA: TGCGCCAGCAGCTTGACTTTCGGACAGGGGGCCTACAATGAGCAGTTCTTC.

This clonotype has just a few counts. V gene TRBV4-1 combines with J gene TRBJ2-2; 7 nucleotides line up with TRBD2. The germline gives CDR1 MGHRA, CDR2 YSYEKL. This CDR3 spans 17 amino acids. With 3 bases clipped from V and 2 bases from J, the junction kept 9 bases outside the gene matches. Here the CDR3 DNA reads TGCGCCAGCAGCCACCCAGGCGGGGGAATAAACACCGGGGAGCTGTTTTTT. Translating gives CASSHPGGGINTGELFF.

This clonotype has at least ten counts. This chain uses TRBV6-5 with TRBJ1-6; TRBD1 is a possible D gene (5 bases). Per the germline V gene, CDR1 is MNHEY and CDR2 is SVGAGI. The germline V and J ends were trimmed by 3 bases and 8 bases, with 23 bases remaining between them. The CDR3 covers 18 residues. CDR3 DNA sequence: TGTGCCAGCAGTTATTCCCCCCGTCGTGGGGGGTACGATTCACCCCTCCACTTT. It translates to CASSYSPRRGGYDSPLHF.

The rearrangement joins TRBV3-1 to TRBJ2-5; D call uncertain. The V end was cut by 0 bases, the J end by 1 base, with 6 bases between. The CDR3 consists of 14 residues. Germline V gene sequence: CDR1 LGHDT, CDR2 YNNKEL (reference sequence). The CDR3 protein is CASSQDLGQETQYF. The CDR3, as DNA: TGTGCCAGCAGCCAAGACTTGGGCCAAGAGACCCAGTACTTC.

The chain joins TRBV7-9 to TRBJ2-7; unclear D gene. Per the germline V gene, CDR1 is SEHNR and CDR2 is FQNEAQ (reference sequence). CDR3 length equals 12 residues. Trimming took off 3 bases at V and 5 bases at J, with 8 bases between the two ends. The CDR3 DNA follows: TGTGCCAGCAGCTTTGGCTGGGACGAGCAGTACTTC. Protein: CASSFGWDEQYF.

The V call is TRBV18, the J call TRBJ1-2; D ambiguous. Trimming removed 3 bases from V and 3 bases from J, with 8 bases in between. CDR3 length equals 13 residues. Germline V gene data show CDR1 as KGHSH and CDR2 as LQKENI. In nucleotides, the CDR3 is TGTGCCAGCTCACCCGCGGAGGACTATGGCTACACCTTC. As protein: CASSPAEDYGYTF.

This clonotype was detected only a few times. Written as DNA, the CDR3 is TGTGCCAGCAGTTTCGGGATCTCCTACGAGCAGTACTTC. The encoded protein is CASSFGISYEQYF. V and J are TRBV28 and TRBJ2-7; maybe TRBD2 (5 bases). CDR3 length equals 13 residues. Trimming removed 3 bases from V and 0 bases from J, with 6 bases in between. Looked up from germline, CDR1 is MDHEN and CDR2 is SYDVKM.

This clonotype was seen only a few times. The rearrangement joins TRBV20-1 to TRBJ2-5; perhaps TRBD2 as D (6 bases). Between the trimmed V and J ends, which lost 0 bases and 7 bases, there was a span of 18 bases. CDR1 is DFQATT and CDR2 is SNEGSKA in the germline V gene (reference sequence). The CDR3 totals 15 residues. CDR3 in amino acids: CSARDVRAQEGTQYF. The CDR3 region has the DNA TGCAGTGCTAGAGATGTCCGGGCCCAGGAGGGGACCCAGTACTTC.

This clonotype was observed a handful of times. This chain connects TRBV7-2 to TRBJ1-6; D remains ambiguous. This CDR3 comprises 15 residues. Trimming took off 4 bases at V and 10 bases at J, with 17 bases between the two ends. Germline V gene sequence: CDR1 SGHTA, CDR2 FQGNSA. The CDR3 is CASSSNRILGSPLHF. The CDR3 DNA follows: TGTGCCAGCAGCTCCAACCGGATCCTGGGGTCACCCCTCCACTTT.

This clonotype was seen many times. In nucleotides, the CDR3 is TGTGCCAGCAGCTTAAGTGGGAACACTGAAGCTTTCTTT. It is translated as CASSLSGNTEAFF. This chain links TRBV7-2 with TRBJ1-1; no clear D gene. V was shortened by 2 bases and J by 1 base, with 5 bases between the two germline ends. Per germline, CDR1 SGHTA and CDR2 FQGNSA. The CDR3 sequence is 13 residues long.